One sample yielded the 30 T cell receptor beta chains listed below, sequenced in a study of blood T cell repertoires in COVID-19. Method: immunoSEQ multiplex PCR; TCRdb's copy keeps in-frame clones and lacks some. The data hold about 72,000 clones, with 70% to 90% observed a single time. The sample comprised peripheral blood. Source of these receptors: a man between 65 and 79 years old with active or convalescent COVID-19.

The CDR3 DNA reads as TGTGCCAGTAGTACGGGACAGCTCCTCTCCTACGAGCAGTACTTC. This codes for CASSTGQLLSYEQYF. V gene TRBV19 combines with J gene TRBJ2-7; 7 bases line up with TRBD1. CDR3 length: 15 residues. Germline CDR1 is LNHDA and CDR2 is SQIVND (reference sequence). Unmatched junction bases numbered 6, after V lost 4 bases and J lost 0 bases.

CDR3: CASSVGLAGGDEQFF. The CDR3 DNA is TGCGCCAGCAGCGTAGGACTAGCGGGAGGCGATGAGCAGTTCTTC. This sequence joins TRBV5-1 and TRBJ2-1; 14 nucleotides match TRBD2. Losses at the gene ends were 4 bases for V and 8 bases for J; bases not matched to a gene: 5. Germline values: CDR1 SGHRS, CDR2 YFSETQ. The CDR3 length is 15 residues.

The chain couples TRBV4-1 to TRBJ2-1; 8 bases fit TRBD2. The CDR3 has 15 residues. V was clipped by 0 bases and J by 10 bases; unmatched bases: 8. Germline V gene lookup returns CDR1 MGHRA and CDR2 YSYEKL. Written as DNA, the CDR3 is TGCGCCAGCAGCCAAGAGGGGTTAGCGGGGTTGGAGCAGTTCTTC. Translation: CASSQEGLAGLEQFF.

The chain's CDR3 is CASRRQGARSGANVLTF. CDR3 DNA: TGTGCCAGCAGGCGACAGGGGGCTAGGTCTGGGGCCAACGTCCTGACTTTC. V and J are TRBV6-6 and TRBJ2-6; 10 bases map to TRBD1. This CDR3 region has 17 residues. V lost 6 bases and J lost 1; bases outside the gene matches: 6. Per the germline V gene, CDR1 is MNHNY and CDR2 is SVGAGI (reference sequence).

The gene calls are TRBV28 and TRBJ1-1; maybe TRBD1 (6 bases). Trimming took 7 bases from V and 4 from J, leaving 19 bases between them. This CDR3 has 15 residues. Per the germline V gene, CDR1 is MDHEN and CDR2 is SYDVKM. The CDR3 bases are TGTGCCAGCAAAAAGGCAGGGGTAGGAGGCACTGAAGCTTTCTTT. This sequence encodes CASKKAGVGGTEAFF.

This clone was seen just once. CDR3 amino acids: CASSLYSTGYYNSPLHF. In DNA, the CDR3 is TGTGCCAGCAGCTTGTACTCCACGGGGTATTATAATTCACCCCTCCACTTT. The chain is built from TRBV5-5 and TRBJ1-6; D is unresolved. Germline V CDR1 and CDR2: SGHKS, YYEKEE (reference sequence). Deletions cut 1 base from V and 4 bases from J, with 15 bases between. CDR3 length equals 17 residues.

The V gene is TRBV10-3, the J gene TRBJ2-1; TRBD1 agrees at 7 bases. Germline CDR1 reads ENHRY; CDR2 reads SYGVKD. The trim removed 3 bases at V and 7 bases at J, leaving 9 bases unmatched. The CDR3 contains 15 residues. DNA of the CDR3: TGTGCCATCAGTGACCCTAGGGGGCGCGGAAATGAGCAGTTCTTC. Its translation is CAISDPRGRGNEQFF.

V gene TRBV6-2 or TRBV6-3 combines with J gene TRBJ2-7; 11 bases line up with TRBD2. Trimming cost V 2 bases and J 4 bases; bases outside gene matches: 4. The CDR3 has 15 amino acids. CDR1 and CDR2 from the germline V gene are MNHEY and SVGEGT. CDR3 loop: CASSYLGTSGYEQYF. DNA for the CDR3: TGTGCCAGCAGTTACCTTGGGACTAGCGGATACGAGCAGTACTTC.

V and J are TRBV5-1 and TRBJ2-3; 12 nucleotides line up with TRBD2. This CDR3 has 17 amino acids. After removal of 0 bases from V and 3 bases from J, the junction contained 5 bases not matched to a gene. Germline V gene data show CDR1 as SGHRS and CDR2 as YFSETQ. Here the CDR3 reads CASSLGTSGKGTDTQYF. The CDR3 DNA reads TGCGCCAGCAGCTTGGGGACTAGCGGGAAGGGGACAGATACGCAGTATTTT.

This chain links TRBV5-4 with TRBJ2-7; TRBD2 agrees at 8 bases. Germline CDR1 reads SGHNT; CDR2 reads YYREEE (reference sequence). V was clipped by 4 bases and J by 3 bases; unmatched bases: 3. CDR3 length: 13 residues. CDR3 sequence reads: CASSRGTSYEQYF. In DNA, the CDR3 is TGTGCCAGCAGCCGCGGGACTAGCTACGAGCAGTACTTC.

This clone was seen just once. The CDR3 reads CASSYNRGETQYF. CDR3 nucleotide sequence: TGTGCCAGCAGCTACAACAGGGGTGAGACCCAGTACTTC. The chain recombines TRBV7-2 with TRBJ2-5; 7 bases line up with TRBD1. With V trimmed by 4 bases and J by 5 bases, 4 bases remained unmatched. The germline CDR1 and CDR2 sequences are SGHTA and FQGNSA. The CDR3 consists of 13 residues. Based on the CDR3 plus reference TRBV7-2 and TRBJ2-5, the full variable domain is GAGVSQSPSNKVTEKGKDVELRCDPISGHTALYWYRQSLGQGLEFLIYFQGNSAPDKSGLPSDRFSAERTGGSVSTLTIQRTQQEDSAVYLCASSYNRGETQYFGPGTRLLVL.

This rearrangement joins TRBV5-5 to TRBJ1-2; 10 nucleotides match TRBD1. The CDR3 runs to 16 residues. Trimming removed 4 bases from V and 7 bases from J; junction bases left unmatched: 13. Germline-derived CDR1 and CDR2 are SGHKS and YYEKEE (reference sequence). The CDR3, as DNA: TGTGCCAGCAGCAGGGACAGGGGATTGACGTTGAGTGGCTACACCTTC. Protein: CASSRDRGLTLSGYTF.

The chain couples TRBV6-6 to TRBJ2-1, with 10 bases aligning to TRBD2. The CDR3 spans 15 residues. Germline trimming cut 5 bases from V and 5 bases from J; bases unmatched to any gene: 6. CDR1 and CDR2 (germline): MNHNY, SVGAGI (reference sequence). CDR3 residues: CASSKRTSGNNEQFF. CDR3 nucleotide sequence: TGTGCCAGCAGTAAGAGGACTAGCGGAAACAATGAGCAGTTCTTC.

The chain combines TRBV19 with TRBJ1-1; 10 positions match TRBD1. J was trimmed by 10 bases and V by 4 bases; bases with no gene match: 9. CDR3 size: 14 residues. Germline-derived CDR1 and CDR2 are LNHDA and SQIVND (reference sequence). As DNA, the CDR3 is TGTGCCAGTAGTAAAAGTAGCAGGACAGGGGGAGCTTTCTTT. Its translation: CASSKSSRTGGAFF.

V is TRBV3-1 (or the pseudogene TRBV3-2) and J is TRBJ1-6; maybe TRBD1 (5 bases). Germline V gives CDR1 LGHDT, CDR2 YNNKEL (reference sequence). CDR3 size: 14 residues. The ends were cut back, 4 bases at V and 10 bases at J, with 14 bases in the middle. Here the CDR3 DNA reads TGTGCCAGCAGCCTTACGGGGGGGGACTCACCCCTCCACTTT. Translation: CASSLTGGDSPLHF.

CDR3 in DNA: TGTGCCAGCAGTTTACGGACAGGGGATACCTTC. Translated, it gives CASSLRTGDTF. This chain connects TRBV2 to TRBJ1-2, with 9 nucleotides matching TRBD1. From germline, CDR1 is SNHLY and CDR2 FYNNEI. The CDR3 is 11 residues long. Trimming removed 5 bases from V and 14 bases from J; junction bases left unmatched: 6.

The chain links TRBV5-5 to TRBJ1-2, with 7 bases matching TRBD1. The V and J ends lost 3 bases and 5 bases, in that order; junction bases with no gene match: 10. CDR1 and CDR2 (germline): SGHKS, YYEKEE (reference sequence). This CDR3 has 15 residues. The CDR3 DNA reads TGTGCCAGCAGCTCCCTTACACAGGGGAGATATGGCTACACCTTC. Encoded protein: CASSSLTQGRYGYTF.

This chain connects TRBV11-2 to TRBJ2-7, with 7 positions matching TRBD1. Per the germline V gene, CDR1 is SGHAT and CDR2 is FQNNGV. The CDR3 has 16 amino acids. J lost 0 bases, V lost 1 base, and 6 bases had no gene match. The CDR3, as DNA: TGTGCCAGCAGCTTAGTACTAGGGGGCCTCTCCTACGAGCAGTACTTC. Translation: CASSLVLGGLSYEQYF.

The chain couples TRBV7-2 to TRBJ1-1; D uncertain. The CDR3 has 17 amino acids. Trimming removed 2 bases at V and 1 base at J, with 17 bases between. CDR1 is SGHTA, CDR2 FQGNSA, per germline. This CDR3 is CASSLKRVRAGNTEAFF. DNA for the CDR3: TGTGCCAGCAGCTTAAAGAGGGTACGTGCCGGGAACACTGAAGCTTTCTTT.

In nucleotides, the CDR3 is TGTGCCAGCAGTCCGGACTCGAACACCGGGGAGCTGTTTTTT. Amino acids: CASSPDSNTGELFF. This chain links TRBV2 with TRBJ2-2; maybe TRBD2 (5 bases). The CDR3 consists of 14 residues. Germline-derived CDR1 and CDR2 are SNHLY and FYNNEI. V shed 5 bases and J shed 0 bases, with 7 bases lying between them. Supplemented by reference TRBV2 and TRBJ2-2, the full variable domain reads EPEVTQTPSHQVTQMGQEVILRCVPISNHLYFYWYRQILGQKVEFLVSFYNNEISEKSEIFDDQFSVERPDGSNFTLKIRSTKLEDSAMYFCASSPDSNTGELFFGEGSRLTVL.

V is TRBV4-3 and J is TRBJ2-7; D perhaps matches TRBD2 (5 bases). The CDR3 consists of 14 residues. Trimming stripped 1 base from V and 3 bases from J, with 10 bases between. CDR1 is LGHNA, CDR2 YSLEER, per germline. In nucleotides, the CDR3 is TGCGCCAGCAGCCAAGGCCAACTAGGCTACGAGCAGTACTTC. It codes for CASSQGQLGYEQYF.

J is TRBJ2-7 and V is TRBV21-1; the table's D gene call, TRBD1, was not cross checked with the DNA. TRBV21-1 is reported as a pseudogene. The CDR3 is 13 residues long. The CDR3 DNA sequence: TGTGCCAGCATCTGTAACAGCACCTACGAGCAGTACTTC. This encodes CASICNSTYEQYF.

The chain recombines TRBV27 with TRBJ1-2; TRBD1 matches 10 bases. The CDR3 is made up of 17 amino acids. The germline V gene encodes CDR1 MNHEY and CDR2 SMNVEV (reference sequence). The junction had 6 bases not matched to a gene; V was cut back by 2 bases and J by 0 bases. CDR3 in DNA: TGTGCCAGCAGTTTACTGACAGGGGGCGCATCTAACTATGGCTACACCTTC. Its translation is CASSLLTGGASNYGYTF.

J is TRBJ2-7 and V is TRBV7-2, with TRBD2 matching over 7 bases. The trim removed 0 bases at V and 6 bases at J, leaving 8 bases unmatched. CDR1 SGHTA and CDR2 FQGNSA come from the germline V gene. This CDR3 is 15 amino acids long. The CDR3 region is CASSLATGGPIEQYF. Here the CDR3 DNA reads TGTGCCAGCAGCTTAGCGACGGGAGGCCCCATCGAGCAGTACTTC. Complete variable domain (other parts from reference TRBV7-2 and TRBJ2-7): GAGVSQSPSNKVTEKGKDVELRCDPISGHTALYWYRQSLGQGLEFLIYFQGNSAPDKSGLPSDRFSAERTGGSVSTLTIQRTQQEDSAVYLCASSLATGGPIEQYFGPGTRLTVT.

The rearrangement links TRBV7-9 to TRBJ2-5; TRBD1 matches at 9 bases. The CDR3 length is 17 residues. The ends lost 5 bases at V and 1 base at J; junction bases unmatched: 11. Germline assignment: CDR1 SEHNR and CDR2 FQNEAQ (reference sequence). The CDR3 is CASSPGAGQGFQETQYF. CDR3 bases: TGTGCCAGCAGCCCAGGGGCGGGACAGGGATTCCAAGAGACCCAGTACTTC.

This chain links TRBV7-9 with TRBJ1-1, with 12 bases lining up with TRBD1. The CDR3 contains 17 residues. After removal of 4 bases from V and 5 bases from J, the junction contained 11 bases not matched to a gene. CDR1 SEHNR and CDR2 FQNEAQ come from the germline V gene (reference sequence). In DNA form, the CDR3 reads TGTGCCAGCAGCTCCCGAGTGGGGACAGGGGGCGGAACTGAAGCTTTCTTT. Its translation: CASSSRVGTGGGTEAFF. The full variable domain, with the rest looked up from reference TRBV7-9 and TRBJ1-1, is DTGVSQNPRHKITKRGQNVTFRCDPISEHNRLYWYRQTLGQGPEFLTYFQNEAQLEKSRLLSDRFSAERPKGSFSTLEIQRTEQGDSAMYLCASSSRVGTGGGTEAFFGQGTRLTVV.

V and J are TRBV30 and TRBJ2-7; tentatively, D is TRBD2 (6 bases). CDR1 is GTSNPN and CDR2 is SVGIG in the germline V gene (reference sequence). The V end was cut by 6 bases, the J end by 3 bases, with 15 bases between. This CDR3 has 13 amino acids. The CDR3 is CACPGVSGYEQYF. For the CDR3, the DNA is TGTGCCTGTCCCGGGGTTAGCGGCTACGAGCAGTACTTC.

The chain has TRBV5-1 and TRBJ2-3; 9 positions agree with TRBD1. The germline V gene has CDR1 SGHRS and CDR2 YFSETQ. This CDR3 spans 16 amino acids. The V gene end was trimmed by 4 bases and the J gene end by 3 bases; junction bases not matched to a gene: 9. CDR3: CASSGRGTGKTDTQYF. CDR3 sequence (DNA): TGCGCCAGCAGCGGCCGGGGGACAGGGAAGACAGATACGCAGTATTTT.

The rearrangement links TRBV3-1 (or the pseudogene TRBV3-2) to TRBJ1-2; 7 nucleotides line up with TRBD1. CDR3 length: 14 residues. J gave up 5 bases and V 0 bases, and 3 bases lay outside the gene matches. Looked up from germline, CDR1 is LGHDT and CDR2 is YNNKEL (reference sequence). In nucleotides, the CDR3 is TGTGCCAGCAGCCAAGACAGGGGGTCATATGGCTACACCTTC. It is translated as CASSQDRGSYGYTF.

V is TRBV4-2 and J is TRBJ2-2; a weak D match, TRBD2 (5 bases). This CDR3 contains 16 residues. Germline values: CDR1 LGHNA, CDR2 YNFKEQ. V was cut by 3 bases and J by 4 bases, with 15 bases left in between. Here the CDR3 reads CASSHTSVRATGELFF. The CDR3 DNA follows: TGTGCCAGCAGCCATACTAGTGTTCGAGCCACCGGGGAGCTGTTTTTT.